The 18 T cell receptor beta chains below all came from one sample that was sequenced in a study of T cell responses to AZD1222 COVID-19 vaccine. Sequencing used immunoSEQ multiplex PCR; TCRdb keeps in-frame clones, though not all of them. The table lists 150,000 to 200,000 clones, 90% to 95% of them singletons. This material consisted of peripheral blood, taken on day 0 of AZD1222 vaccination. These receptor sequences come from an adult in good health.

The rearrangement links TRBV27 to TRBJ2-1, with D perhaps TRBD2 (6 bases). CDR3 length equals 16 residues. Trimming removed 3 bases at V and 4 bases at J, with 16 bases between. Germline CDR1 MNHEY, CDR2 SMNVEV (reference sequence). CDR3 coding DNA: TGTGCCAGCAGTTTGACTAGTCCCGGGGGATACAATGAGCAGTTCTTC. It translates to CASSLTSPGGYNEQFF.

This clone came up once. This sequence joins TRBV4-1 and TRBJ1-2; TRBD1 aligns across 8 bases. V was pared by 1 base and J by 2 bases, with 6 bases of the junction left unmatched. The germline V gene encodes CDR1 MGHRA and CDR2 YSYEKL. The CDR3 length is 16 residues. The CDR3 loop reads CASSQGQGANNYGYTF. The CDR3 bases are TGCGCCAGCAGCCAAGGTCAGGGGGCCAACAACTATGGCTACACCTTC.

The chain recombines TRBV5-1 with TRBJ2-3, with D tentatively TRBD1 or TRBD2 (5 bases each). The length of the CDR3 is 13 residues. The germline gives CDR1 SGHRS, CDR2 YFSETQ. Deletions cut 4 bases from V and 14 bases from J, with 20 bases between. CDR3 nucleotides: TGCGCCAGCAGCCAAGCCGCCGGGACCGCCAGGTATTTT. It codes for CASSQAAGTARYF.

This chain links TRBV29-1 with TRBJ2-7; D is possibly TRBD2 (5 bases). CDR1 is SQVTM, CDR2 ANQGSEA, per germline. The CDR3 has 13 amino acids. V was trimmed by 7 bases and J by 2 bases, leaving 15 bases between them. The DNA for the CDR3 is TGCAGCGGACGGACTGGTAGCCCCTACGAGCAGTACTTC. Amino acid sequence: CSGRTGSPYEQYF.

The chain has TRBV4-2 and TRBJ1-1; TRBD1 aligns across 7 bases. V was pared by 3 bases and J by 0 bases, with 4 bases of the junction left unmatched. The CDR3 length is 15 residues. Germline CDR1 and CDR2: LGHNA and YNFKEQ. The CDR3, as DNA: TGTGCCAGCAGCCAGCCGACAGGGATGAACACTGAAGCTTTCTTT. It is translated as CASSQPTGMNTEAFF.

The chain recombines TRBV4-1 with TRBJ2-1; the D is unclear. Germline assignment: CDR1 MGHRA and CDR2 YSYEKL. The CDR3 length is 13 residues. V was pared by 1 base and J by 8 bases, with 9 bases between. The CDR3 DNA sequence: TGCGCCAGCAGCCAAGTCAGGACCTATGAGCAGTTCTTC. Protein sequence: CASSQVRTYEQFF.

V usage is TRBV5-6 and J usage is TRBJ1-5, with TRBD1 identical over 8 bases. The CDR3 totals 14 residues. The germline V gene has CDR1 SGHDT and CDR2 YYEEEE. The V gene end was trimmed by 4 bases and the J gene end by 7 bases; junction bases not matched to a gene: 7. CDR3 sequence (DNA): TGTGCCAGCAGCCTCCGACAGGGGCGACAGCCCCAGCATTTT. Translating gives CASSLRQGRQPQHF.

The V call is TRBV27, the J call TRBJ1-2; D unclear. V shed 2 bases and J shed 2 bases, with 6 bases lying between them. This CDR3 is 13 amino acids long. Germline V gene sequence: CDR1 MNHEY, CDR2 SMNVEV (reference sequence). The CDR3 bases are TGTGCCAGCAGTTTAGGAAAAAACTATGGCTACACCTTC. Its protein product is CASSLGKNYGYTF.

The chain employs TRBV9 and TRBJ1-1; 10 positions match TRBD1. V trimming: 4 bases; J trimming: 7 bases; junction bases outside the gene matches: 16. The CDR3 sequence is 17 residues long. Germline CDR1 is SGDLS and CDR2 is YYNGEE. The CDR3 nucleotides are TGTGCCAGCAGCCCAGTGGGAGTGACAGGGGGCGATGATGAAGCTTTCTTT. Its translation: CASSPVGVTGGDDEAFF.

This chain uses TRBV27 with TRBJ1-2, with 9 bases identical to TRBD1. V was clipped by 4 bases and J by 0 bases; unmatched bases: 6. Germline values: CDR1 MNHEY, CDR2 SMNVEV (reference sequence). This CDR3 is built from 16 residues. The CDR3 is CASSSIRQGANYGYTF. The CDR3 nucleotides read TGTGCCAGCAGTTCCATCCGACAGGGGGCTAACTATGGCTACACCTTC.

This chain joins TRBV6-6 and TRBJ1-5; D perhaps matches TRBD1 (6 bases). Germline V gene lookup returns CDR1 MNHNY and CDR2 SVGAGI (reference sequence). The V and J ends lost 6 bases and 0 bases respectively, with 15 bases between them. The CDR3 loop spans 16 amino acids. CDR3 loop: CASSRGGGGSNQPQHF. CDR3 nucleotide sequence: TGTGCCAGCAGCCGAGGGGGGGGCGGTAGCAATCAGCCCCAGCATTTT.

The chain combines TRBV30 with TRBJ1-2; 7 bases map to TRBD1. The J segment lost 7 bases and the V segment lost 3 bases, leaving 8 bases of the junction unmatched. CDR1 GTSNPN and CDR2 SVGIG come from the germline V gene (reference sequence). The CDR3 totals 13 residues. The chain's CDR3 is CAWRVGTAGGYTF. CDR3 in DNA: TGTGCCTGGAGGGTCGGGACAGCCGGTGGCTACACCTTC.

The chain couples TRBV27 to TRBJ1-1; 9 bases agree with TRBD1. Germline values: CDR1 MNHEY, CDR2 SMNVEV (reference sequence). V lost 5 bases to trimming and J lost 4 bases; unmatched junction nucleotides: 8. The CDR3 loop spans 15 amino acids. CDR3 DNA: TGTGCCAGCAGTCTAACAGGGGGCGTGGGCACTGAAGCTTTCTTT. As protein: CASSLTGGVGTEAFF.

This clone was seen a single time. CDR3 loop: CASSLGGVDEKLFF. In DNA form, the CDR3 reads TGCGCCAGCAGCTTGGGAGGGGTGGATGAAAAACTGTTTTTT. The V gene is TRBV5-1, the J gene TRBJ1-4; maybe TRBD1 (5 bases). V dropped 0 bases and J dropped 6 bases, with 9 bases sitting between them. CDR1 SGHRS and CDR2 YFSETQ come from the germline V gene. This CDR3 has 14 residues. Filled out from reference TRBV5-1 and TRBJ1-4, the complete variable domain reads KAGVTQTPRYLIKTRGQQVTLSCSPISGHRSVSWYQQTPGQGLQFLFEYFSETQRNKGNFPGRFSGRQFSNSRSEMNVSTLELGDSALYLCASSLGGVDEKLFFGSGTQLSVL.

The CDR3 bases are TGTGCCAGTAGTATCCCCCCGGGTCCGGGGGAAAAACTGTTTTTT. Its translation: CASSIPPGPGEKLFF. V usage is TRBV19 and J usage is TRBJ1-4, with D hard to call. Deletions cut 3 bases from V and 8 bases from J, with 16 bases between. From germline, CDR1 is LNHDA and CDR2 SQIVND (reference sequence). This CDR3 spans 15 amino acids.

The chain employs TRBV28 and TRBJ1-2, with D hard to call. Germline V gene data show CDR1 as MDHEN and CDR2 as SYDVKM. Trimming took off 4 bases at V and 5 bases at J, with 11 bases between the two ends. The CDR3 consists of 13 residues. CDR3: CASSSTAGYGYTF. CDR3 nucleotide sequence: TGTGCCAGCAGTTCTACTGCGGGGTATGGCTACACCTTC.

The CDR3: CASSLERVGDTQYF. The CDR3 region has the DNA TGTGCCAGCAGCTTAGAGAGGGTGGGAGATACGCAGTATTTT. This chain uses TRBV5-4 with TRBJ2-3; TRBD2 is a possible D gene (5 bases). This CDR3 has 14 amino acids. V was trimmed by 2 bases and J by 5 bases, leaving 12 bases between them. Per germline, CDR1 SGHNT and CDR2 YYREEE (reference sequence).

The gene calls are TRBV11-2 and TRBJ2-7; tentative D call: TRBD1 (5 bases). This CDR3 has 14 amino acids. The V end was cut by 1 base, the J end by 6 bases, with 13 bases between. The V gene's germline CDR1 is SGHAT and CDR2 FQNNGV. The CDR3 DNA sequence: TGTGCCAGCAGCTTAGGTTCGACAGTTGGCGAGCAGTACTTC. It yields the protein CASSLGSTVGEQYF.